The 23 T cell receptor beta chains below all came from one sample that was sequenced in a study of blood T cell repertoires in COVID-19. Profiled with immunoSEQ multiplex PCR; TCRdb holds only in-frame clones, not every one. The repertoire holds about 260,000 clones, approximately 89% seen once, with 3% to 3.5% in the top ten. The sequenced sample consisted of PBMCs or T cells enriched from blood (not recorded which). These receptors originate from a woman in her 40s who had been exposed to COVID-19.

This rearrangement joins TRBV6-5 to TRBJ2-5, with D possibly matching TRBD1 (6 bases). Per the germline V gene, CDR1 is MNHEY and CDR2 is SVGAGI. This CDR3 comprises 14 residues. The V end was cut by 5 bases, the J end by 4 bases, with 14 bases between. CDR3 residues: CASSQLRGIETQYF. The CDR3 coding sequence is TGTGCCAGCAGTCAGCTCAGGGGAATAGAGACCCAGTACTTC.

The chain links TRBV6-2 or TRBV6-3 to TRBJ2-7; TRBD1 aligns across 11 bases. Germline V gives CDR1 MNHEY, CDR2 SVGEGT. The CDR3 covers 14 residues. V dropped 6 bases and J dropped 6; count of bases not matched to a gene: 7. This CDR3 reads CASSLGQGGVEQYF. CDR3 DNA sequence: TGTGCCAGCAGCCTGGGACAGGGGGGGGTCGAGCAGTACTTC.

The chain is built from TRBV10-3 and TRBJ2-1; 7 bases align to TRBD2. Germline trimming cut 0 bases from V and 4 bases from J; bases unmatched to any gene: 9. Germline V gene lookup returns CDR1 ENHRY and CDR2 SYGVKD. The CDR3 sequence is 17 residues long. The CDR3 DNA reads TGTGCCATCAGTGAGTCGAATCCCGCGGGGGAGTACAATGAGCAGTTCTTC. This gives the protein CAISESNPAGEYNEQFF.

The V and J genes are TRBV27 and TRBJ1-2; D gene uncertain. This CDR3 is 13 amino acids long. Per germline, CDR1 MNHEY and CDR2 SMNVEV (reference sequence). With 5 bases removed from V and 0 bases from J, the gap between germline ends came to 7 bases. DNA of the CDR3: TGTGCCAGCAGTATAGCAACTAACTATGGCTACACCTTC. Translating it yields CASSIATNYGYTF.

This clone showed up just once. The chain uses TRBV6-5 and TRBJ1-1; weak D call: TRBD1 (6 bases). V lost 7 bases and J 2 bases, leaving 17 bases between the germline ends. Germline V gene lookup returns CDR1 MNHEY and CDR2 SVGAGI. This CDR3 spans 15 amino acids. CDR3 sequence reads: CASTPTGLPNTEAFF. In nucleotides, the CDR3 is TGTGCCAGCACTCCTACAGGGTTACCAAACACTGAAGCTTTCTTT.

This clone was counted a single time. V usage is TRBV2 and J usage is TRBJ1-2; 7 positions agree with TRBD1. The V segment lost 6 bases and the J segment 4 bases; nucleotides outside the gene matches: 8. Germline-derived CDR1 and CDR2 are SNHLY and FYNNEI. This CDR3 region has 14 residues. CDR3 loop: CASSLGGQPYGYTF. DNA of the CDR3: TGTGCCAGCAGCCTGGGGGGACAGCCCTATGGCTACACCTTC.

CDR3 nucleotide sequence: TGTGCCACCAGCAGCGGGGCGAAGGAGACCCAGTACTTC. This codes for CATSSGAKETQYF. The rearrangement links TRBV24-1 to TRBJ2-5; 7 bases match TRBD2. The CDR3 runs to 13 residues. Per germline, CDR1 KGHDR and CDR2 SFDVKD. V gave up 7 bases and J gave up 5 bases; unmatched junction bases: 6.

V usage is TRBV6-5 and J usage is TRBJ1-2; tentatively, D is TRBD1 (6 bases). There are 13 residues in the CDR3. Germline V CDR1 and CDR2: MNHEY, SVGAGI. The V end was cut by 8 bases, the J end by 2 bases, with 12 bases between. CDR3 in amino acids: CASRRTENYGYTF. The CDR3, as DNA: TGTGCCAGCCGGAGGACAGAGAACTATGGCTACACCTTC.

The chain uses TRBV14 and TRBJ2-7; D might be TRBD1 (6 bases). This CDR3 contains 17 residues. The germline CDR1 and CDR2 sequences are SGHDN and FVKESK. V dropped 3 bases and J dropped 3 bases, with 21 bases sitting between them. The CDR3: CASSQPRGRVDSYEQYV. CDR3 nucleotide sequence: TGTGCCAGCAGCCAGCCGCGCGGCAGGGTGGACAGCTACGAGCAGTACGTC.

The CDR3 here is CSASRGRSNQPQHF. CDR3 nucleotide sequence: TGCAGTGCTAGTAGGGGCAGGTCCAATCAGCCCCAGCATTTT. The gene calls are TRBV20-1 and TRBJ1-5, with TRBD1 as a possible D gene (5 bases). The length of the CDR3 is 14 residues. The ends were cut back, 3 bases at V and 3 bases at J, with 12 bases in the middle. Germline V gene sequence: CDR1 DFQATT, CDR2 SNEGSKA (reference sequence).

V gene TRBV6-2 or TRBV6-3 combines with J gene TRBJ2-5; 10 nucleotides match TRBD2. The CDR3 has 14 amino acids. With 5 bases clipped from V and 1 base from J, the junction kept 1 base outside the gene matches. Germline-derived CDR1 and CDR2 are MNHEY and SVGEGT. In nucleotides, the CDR3 is TGTGCCAGCAGTCAGCGGGGGGGCCAAGAGACCCAGTACTTC. Protein: CASSQRGGQETQYF.

V usage is TRBV15 and J usage is TRBJ1-2; tentatively, D is TRBD1 (5 bases). The CDR3 extends over 14 amino acids. Germline V lookup: CDR1 LNHNV, CDR2 YYDKDF (reference sequence). V was cut by 6 bases and J by 4 bases, with 15 bases left in between. The CDR3 DNA follows: TGTGCCACCAGTGAACCCAGGGTAATCTATGGCTACACCTTC. Its translation is CATSEPRVIYGYTF. Drawing the rest from reference TRBV15 and TRBJ1-2, the complete variable domain is DAMVIQNPRYQVTQFGKPVTLSCSQTLNHNVMYWYQQKSSQAPKLLFHYYDKDFNNEADTPDNFQSRRPNTSFCFLDIRSPGLGDTAMYLCATSEPRVIYGYTFGSGTRLTVV.

This clone was detected only once. J is TRBJ2-7 and V is TRBV6-5; TRBD2 aligns across 7 bases. The CDR3 has 15 amino acids. V trimming: 5 bases; J trimming: 2 bases; junction bases outside the gene matches: 9. Germline V gene lookup returns CDR1 MNHEY and CDR2 SVGAGI. CDR3 protein: CASSPTARGAYEQYV. CDR3 bases: TGTGCCAGCAGTCCAACCGCACGGGGGGCCTACGAGCAGTACGTC.

This clone has only one observation. The rearrangement uses TRBV6-5 and TRBJ1-5; D is uncertain. Germline V gene lookup returns CDR1 MNHEY and CDR2 SVGAGI. The CDR3 totals 13 residues. Between the trimmed V and J ends, which lost 6 bases and 3 bases, there was a span of 9 bases. Here the CDR3 DNA reads TGTGCCAGCAGAGGAGGGCCCAATCAGCCCCAGCATTTT. Translating gives CASRGGPNQPQHF.

As regards this clone: Other DNA sequences in this specimen translate into the identical CDR3. J is TRBJ1-5 and V is TRBV19, with D uncertain. In germline, CDR1 is LNHDA, CDR2 SQIVND (reference sequence). The CDR3 contains 11 residues. Trimming stripped 6 bases from V and 4 bases from J, with 4 bases between. In DNA, the CDR3 is TGTGCCAGTAGCTCTAATCAGCCCCAGCATTTT. The encoded protein is CASSSNQPQHF.

The J gene is TRBJ1-4, the V gene TRBV4-2; 9 nucleotides align to TRBD1. The length of the CDR3 is 16 residues. V lost 3 bases and J lost 7; bases outside the gene matches: 9. The germline V gene has CDR1 LGHNA and CDR2 YNFKEQ. The CDR3 protein is CASSQAGTGISEKLFF. CDR3 DNA sequence: TGTGCCAGCAGCCAGGCCGGGACAGGGATTTCTGAAAAACTGTTTTTT.

In nucleotides, the CDR3 is TGTGCCACCAGTGCTCCGCAGGGGGCTCAAGAGACCCAGTACTTC. This sequence encodes CATSAPQGAQETQYF. This rearrangement joins TRBV24-1 to TRBJ2-5; 8 bases are shared with TRBD1. Germline values: CDR1 KGHDR, CDR2 SFDVKD. The CDR3 runs 15 residues. Trimming at V came to 5 bases and at J to 2 bases, leaving 6 bases not matched to a gene.

This chain connects TRBV28 to TRBJ2-7; tentative D call: TRBD2 (6 bases). CDR3 length: 14 residues. Germline V gives CDR1 MDHEN, CDR2 SYDVKM. The V end lost 4 bases, the J end lost 6 bases, and 16 bases lay between the germline ends. CDR3 protein: CASSSGLPLGEQYF. The CDR3 bases are TGTGCCAGCAGTTCGGGACTGCCCCTCGGCGAGCAGTACTTC.

The chain recombines TRBV5-6 with TRBJ2-1, with a tentative D call TRBD2 (5 bases). CDR3 length equals 14 residues. The ends were cut back, 4 bases at V and 0 bases at J, with 8 bases in the middle. Germline CDR1 reads SGHDT; CDR2 reads YYEEEE. The CDR3 sequence: CASSRGSSYNEQFF. In DNA, the CDR3 is TGTGCCAGCAGCCGAGGGAGCTCCTACAATGAGCAGTTCTTC.

The CDR3 loop is CASSLPRKAGGWTGELFF. CDR3 DNA: TGTGCCAGCAGCCTCCCCCGGAAAGCGGGAGGTTGGACCGGGGAGCTGTTTTTT. The chain has TRBV21-1 and TRBJ2-2; the D call of TRBD2 is as the table states it, not checked on the DNA. TRBV21-1 is a pseudogene segment. This CDR3 region has 18 residues.

The chain is built from TRBV29-1 and TRBJ1-1; D not resolved. Deletions cut 5 bases from V and 4 bases from J, with 8 bases between. Germline V CDR1 and CDR2: SQVTM, ANQGSEA. The CDR3 has 11 residues. The CDR3 coding sequence is TGCAGCGTTCACCCCGGCACTGAAGCTTTCTTT. Protein: CSVHPGTEAFF.

This sequence joins TRBV9 and TRBJ2-1; no clear D gene. V was clipped by 0 bases and J by 7 bases, with 11 bases between them. Germline V gene data show CDR1 as SGDLS and CDR2 as YYNGEE. The length of the CDR3 is 14 residues. DNA for the CDR3: TGTGCCAGCAGCGTAGCTACGCGCGAGAATGAGCAGTTCTTC. Amino acids: CASSVATRENEQFF.

This chain joins TRBV19 and TRBJ2-5, with TRBD1 identical over 7 bases. The CDR3 is 14 residues long. The ends lost 4 bases at V and 7 bases at J; junction bases unmatched: 9. Germline V gene data show CDR1 as LNHDA and CDR2 as SQIVND (reference sequence). In DNA, the CDR3 is TGTGCCAGTAGTACTAGGGACAGTTACGGGACCCAGTACTTC. Protein product: CASSTRDSYGTQYF.